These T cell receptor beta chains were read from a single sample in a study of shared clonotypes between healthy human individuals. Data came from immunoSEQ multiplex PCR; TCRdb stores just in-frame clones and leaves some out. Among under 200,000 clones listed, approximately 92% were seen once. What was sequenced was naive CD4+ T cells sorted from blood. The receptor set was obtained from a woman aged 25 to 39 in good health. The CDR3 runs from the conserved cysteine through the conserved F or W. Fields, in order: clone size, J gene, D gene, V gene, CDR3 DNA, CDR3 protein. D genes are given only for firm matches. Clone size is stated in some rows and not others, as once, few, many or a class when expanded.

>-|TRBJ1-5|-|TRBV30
TGTGCCTGGAGTGGTGGCAGTAATAGCAATCAGCCCCAGCATTTT
CAWSGGSNSNQPQHF
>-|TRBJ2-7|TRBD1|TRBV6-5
TGTGCCAGCAGTTACTCAGGACAGGGAGCCTACGAGCAGTACTTC
CASSYSGQGAYEQYF
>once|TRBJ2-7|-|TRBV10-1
TGCGCCAGCATTGGCAGACCCTACGAGCAGTACTTC
CASIGRPYEQYF
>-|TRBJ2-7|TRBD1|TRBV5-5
TGTGCCAGCAGCTTGAGGTCCGGGACAGGGACTAACTACGAGCAGTACTTC
CASSLRSGTGTNYEQYF
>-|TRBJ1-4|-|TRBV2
TGTGCCAGCAGGGAGGAAGAAAAACTGTTTTTT
CASREEEKLFF
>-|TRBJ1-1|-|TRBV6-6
TGTGCCAGCCGGTGGAACACTGAAGCTTTCTTT
CASRWNTEAFF
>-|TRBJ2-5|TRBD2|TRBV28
TGTGCCAGCAGTCCTAGACTAGCTTCTAAGCAGTACTTC
CASSPRLASKQYF
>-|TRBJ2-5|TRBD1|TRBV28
TGTGCCAGCAGTTTTTATAGGGACAGACAAGAGACCCAGTACTTC
CASSFYRDRQETQYF
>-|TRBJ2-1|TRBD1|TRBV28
TGTGCCAGCAGTTTATCTCAAGGGGGCGGTTCGGGGAATGAGCAGTTCTTC
CASSLSQGGGSGNEQFF
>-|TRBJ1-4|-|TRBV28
TGTGCCAGCAGTTCCTCTGCCGGGGCTGAAAAACTGTTTTTT
CASSSSAGAEKLFF
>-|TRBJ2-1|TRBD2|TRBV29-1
TGCAGCGTTGAACTAGCGGGAGTCCATGAGCAGTTCTTC
CSVELAGVHEQFF
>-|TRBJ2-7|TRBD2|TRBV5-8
TGTGCCAGCAGCTTGGTAGCTAGCGGCTACGAGCAGTACTTC
CASSLVASGYEQYF
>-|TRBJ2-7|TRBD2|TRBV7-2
TGTGCCAGCAGCTTTATCTCGGGAGGTCCCTACGAGCAGTACTTC
CASSFISGGPYEQYF
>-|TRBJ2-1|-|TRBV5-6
TGTGCCAGCATCAAACAGGGTATCTACAATGAGCAGTTCTTC
CASIKQGIYNEQFF
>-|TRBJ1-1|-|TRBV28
TGTGCCAGCAGTCTTATACAGGACCCCAACACTGAAGCTTTCTTT
CASSLIQDPNTEAFF
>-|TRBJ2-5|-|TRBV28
TGTGCCAGCAGTTTGCTGGGAGTAGCGGAAAGACAAGAGACCCAGTACTTC
CASSLLGVAERQETQYF
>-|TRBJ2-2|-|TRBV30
TGTGCCTGGAGTGTATACGCCCGCGGGGAGCTGTTTTTT
CAWSVYARGELFF
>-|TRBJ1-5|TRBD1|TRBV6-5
TGTGCCAGCAGAAGAAGGACAGGGGATCAGCCCCAGCATTTT
CASRRRTGDQPQHF
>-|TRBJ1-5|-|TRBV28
TGTGCCAGCAGCCAACTACAGCCCCAGCATTTT
CASSQLQPQHF
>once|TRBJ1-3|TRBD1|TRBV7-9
TGTGCCAGCAGCATCCACGGGACAGACTCTGGAAACACCATATATTTT
CASSIHGTDSGNTIYF
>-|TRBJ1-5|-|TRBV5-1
TGCGCCAGCAGCTTGGGCACAGGGACCCCGGATCAGCCCCAGCATTTT
CASSLGTGTPDQPQHF
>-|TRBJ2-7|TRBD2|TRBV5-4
TGTGCCAGCAGCTTGGGGGGGACTAGCGGGAGCTACGAGCAGTACTTC
CASSLGGTSGSYEQYF
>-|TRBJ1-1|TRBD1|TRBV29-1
TGCAGCGTAGGGGACAGATTGAACACTGAAGCTTTCTTT
CSVGDRLNTEAFF
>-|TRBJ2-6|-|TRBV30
TGTGCCTGGAGTGCCGCAGTCTCTGGGGCCAACGTCCTGACTTTC
CAWSAAVSGANVLTF
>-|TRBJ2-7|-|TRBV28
TGTGCCAGCAGTGTGACTCTCTACGAGCAGTACTTC
CASSVTLYEQYF
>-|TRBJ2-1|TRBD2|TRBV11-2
TGTGCCAGCAGCTTAGATCGGACTAGGGGTAAAAATGAGCAGTTCTTC
CASSLDRTRGKNEQFF
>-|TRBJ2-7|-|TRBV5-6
TGTGCCAGCAGCTTCAGGGTCATCCAGTCGGCCCCCTACGAGCAGTACTTC
CASSFRVIQSAPYEQYF
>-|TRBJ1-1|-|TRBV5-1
TGCGCCAGCAGCTTGGATGTGGGTCGGGTCACTGAAGCTTTCTTT
CASSLDVGRVTEAFF
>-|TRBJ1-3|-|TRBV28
TGTGCCAGCAGGGTCACCGGCAGGGGCGAAGGAAACACCATATATTTT
CASRVTGRGEGNTIYF
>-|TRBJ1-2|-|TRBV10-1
TGCGCCAGCAGTTCAGGGTTAGCCTATGGCTACACCTTC
CASSSGLAYGYTF
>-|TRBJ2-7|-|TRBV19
TGTGCCAGTAGAGGAGGGGGAAGGACCTACGAGCAGTACTTC
CASRGGGRTYEQYF
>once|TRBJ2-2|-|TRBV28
TGTGCCATCCAGTCAAGAGGGAAATCCGGGGAGCTGTTTTTT
CAIQSRGKSGELFF
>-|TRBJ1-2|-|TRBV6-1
TGTGCCAGCAGTGAGCTAGATTATGGCTACACCTTC
CASSELDYGYTF
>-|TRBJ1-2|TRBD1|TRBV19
TGTGCCAGTACCCGGGACAGGGAAAACTATGGCTACACCTTC
CASTRDRENYGYTF
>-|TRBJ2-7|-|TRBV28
TGTGCCAGCACCTCTAGCCGGGACCCTCTTTACGAGCAGTACTTC
CASTSSRDPLYEQYF
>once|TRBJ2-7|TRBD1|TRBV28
TGTGCCAGCAGACCCCCGGGACAGGGGGCCAGACAGTACTTC
CASRPPGQGARQYF
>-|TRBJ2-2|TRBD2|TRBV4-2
TGTGCCAGCAGCCAAACTAGCGGGGCTACCGGGGAGCTGTTTTTT
CASSQTSGATGELFF
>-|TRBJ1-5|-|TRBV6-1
TGTGCCAGCAGTGAAGGTTTAGGGACACCCCTCCTTTTTGGGCCCCAGCATTTT
CASSEGLGTPLLFGPQHF
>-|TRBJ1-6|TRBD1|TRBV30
TGTGCCTGGAGTGTACGAGGGACAGACACATATAATTCACCCCTCCACTTT
CAWSVRGTDTYNSPLHF